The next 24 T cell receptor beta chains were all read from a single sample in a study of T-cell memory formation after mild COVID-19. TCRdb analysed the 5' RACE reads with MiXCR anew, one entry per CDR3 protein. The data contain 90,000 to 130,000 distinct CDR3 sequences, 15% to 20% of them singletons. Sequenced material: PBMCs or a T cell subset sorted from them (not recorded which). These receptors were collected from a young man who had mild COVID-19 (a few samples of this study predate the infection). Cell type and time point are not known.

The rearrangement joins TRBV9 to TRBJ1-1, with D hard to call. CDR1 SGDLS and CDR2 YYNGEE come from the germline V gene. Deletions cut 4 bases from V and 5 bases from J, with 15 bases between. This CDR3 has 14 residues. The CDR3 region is CASSIGPGRTEAFF. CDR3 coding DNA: TGTGCCAGCAGCATCGGGCCAGGACGGACTGAAGCTTTCTTT.

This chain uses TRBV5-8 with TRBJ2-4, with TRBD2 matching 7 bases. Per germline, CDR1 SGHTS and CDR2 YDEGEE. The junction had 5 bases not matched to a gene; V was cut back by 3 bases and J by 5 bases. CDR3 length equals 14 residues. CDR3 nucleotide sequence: TGTGCCAGCAGCTGGCAGGGAGGGCAAAACATTCAGTACTTC. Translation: CASSWQGGQNIQYF.

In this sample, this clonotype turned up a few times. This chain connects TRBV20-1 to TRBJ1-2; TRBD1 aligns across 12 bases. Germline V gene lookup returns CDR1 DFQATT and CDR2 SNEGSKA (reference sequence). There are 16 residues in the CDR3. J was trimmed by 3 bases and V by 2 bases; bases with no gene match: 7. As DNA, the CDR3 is TGCAGTGCTAGACTCGGGACAGGGGGCGATGACTATGGCTACACCTTC. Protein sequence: CSARLGTGGDDYGYTF.

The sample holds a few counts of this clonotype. In DNA form, the CDR3 reads TGCGCCAGCAGTCAATTCGGGGGGGCCCAAGAGACCCAGTACTTC. Its protein product is CASSQFGGAQETQYF. V and J are TRBV23-1 and TRBJ2-5; 8 positions match TRBD2. TRBV23-1 is an ORF, with its function uncertain. The CDR3 length is 15 residues. With V trimmed by 1 base and J by 1 base, 2 bases remained unmatched.

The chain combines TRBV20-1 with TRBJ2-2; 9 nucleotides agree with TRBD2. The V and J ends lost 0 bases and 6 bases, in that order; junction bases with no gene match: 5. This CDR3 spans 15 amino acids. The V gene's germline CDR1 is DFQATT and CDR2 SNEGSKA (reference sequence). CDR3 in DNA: TGCAGTGCTAGAGATCCCAGCGGGGGGTCCGGGGAGCTGTTTTTT. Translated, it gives CSARDPSGGSGELFF.

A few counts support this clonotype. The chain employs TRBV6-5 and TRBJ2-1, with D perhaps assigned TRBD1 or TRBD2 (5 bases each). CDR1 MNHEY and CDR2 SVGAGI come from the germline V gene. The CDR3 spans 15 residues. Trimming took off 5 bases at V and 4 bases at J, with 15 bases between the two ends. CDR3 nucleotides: TGTGCCAGCAGTCGGGACCCTGTATCTTACAATGAGCAGTTCTTC. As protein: CASSRDPVSYNEQFF.

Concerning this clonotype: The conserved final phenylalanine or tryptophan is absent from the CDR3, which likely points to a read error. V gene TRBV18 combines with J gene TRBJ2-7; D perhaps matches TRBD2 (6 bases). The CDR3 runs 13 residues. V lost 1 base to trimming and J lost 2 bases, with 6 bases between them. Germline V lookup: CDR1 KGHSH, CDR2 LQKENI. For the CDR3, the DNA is TGTGCCAGCTCACCACGGGGGGCCTACGAGCAGTACTTA. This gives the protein CASSPRGAYEQYL.

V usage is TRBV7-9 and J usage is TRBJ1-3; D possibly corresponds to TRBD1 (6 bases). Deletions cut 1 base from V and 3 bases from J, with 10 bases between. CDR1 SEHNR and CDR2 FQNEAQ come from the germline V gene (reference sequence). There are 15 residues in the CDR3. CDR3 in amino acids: CASSLVRGHGNTIYF. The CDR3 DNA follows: TGTGCCAGCAGCTTAGTTCGGGGGCATGGAAACACCATATATTTT.

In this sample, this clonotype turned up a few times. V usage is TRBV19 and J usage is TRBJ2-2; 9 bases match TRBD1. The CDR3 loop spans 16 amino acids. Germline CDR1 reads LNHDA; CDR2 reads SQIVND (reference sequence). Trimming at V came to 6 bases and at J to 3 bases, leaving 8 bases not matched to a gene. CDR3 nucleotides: TGTGCCAGTAGGGTGGACCGGGACAGGGACACCGGGGAGCTGTTTTTT. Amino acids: CASRVDRDRDTGELFF.

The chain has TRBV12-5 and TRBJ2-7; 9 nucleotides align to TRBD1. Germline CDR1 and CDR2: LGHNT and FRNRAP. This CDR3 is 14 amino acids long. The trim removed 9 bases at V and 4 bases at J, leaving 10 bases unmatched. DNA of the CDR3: TGTGCTAGGCCCCCGGGACAGGGATCATACGAGCAGTACGTC. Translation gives CARPPGQGSYEQYV.

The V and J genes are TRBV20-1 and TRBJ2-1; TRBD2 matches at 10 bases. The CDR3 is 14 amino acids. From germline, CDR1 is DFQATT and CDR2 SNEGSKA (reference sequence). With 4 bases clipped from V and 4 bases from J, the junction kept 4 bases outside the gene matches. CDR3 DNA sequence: TGCAGTGCTAAGGGACTAGCGAGATACAATGAGCAGTTCTTC. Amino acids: CSAKGLARYNEQFF.

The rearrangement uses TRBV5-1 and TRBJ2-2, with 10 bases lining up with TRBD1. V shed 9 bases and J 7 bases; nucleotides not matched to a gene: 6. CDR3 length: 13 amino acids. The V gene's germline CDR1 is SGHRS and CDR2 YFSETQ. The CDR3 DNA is TGCGCCAACCGACAGGGGGCCAGCGGGGAGCTGTTTTTT. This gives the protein CANRQGASGELFF.

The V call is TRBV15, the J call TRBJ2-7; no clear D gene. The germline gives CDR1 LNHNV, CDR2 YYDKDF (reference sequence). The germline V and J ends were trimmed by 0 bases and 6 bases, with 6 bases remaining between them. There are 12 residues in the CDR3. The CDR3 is CATSRELREQYF. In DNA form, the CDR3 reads TGTGCCACCAGCAGAGAACTACGCGAGCAGTACTTC.

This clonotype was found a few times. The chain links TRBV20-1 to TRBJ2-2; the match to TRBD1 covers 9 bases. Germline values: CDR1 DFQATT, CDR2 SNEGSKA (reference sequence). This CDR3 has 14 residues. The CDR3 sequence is CSVLQGAGTGELFF. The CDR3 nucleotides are TGCAGCGTGTTACAGGGGGCCGGCACCGGGGAGCTGTTTTTT.

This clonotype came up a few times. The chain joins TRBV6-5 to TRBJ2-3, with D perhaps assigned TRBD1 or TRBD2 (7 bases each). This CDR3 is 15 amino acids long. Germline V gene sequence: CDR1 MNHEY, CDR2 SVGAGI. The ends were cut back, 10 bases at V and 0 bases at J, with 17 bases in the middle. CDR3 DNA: TGTGCCACCATCCAGGGGGGGTCTAGCACAGATACGCAGTATTTT. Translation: CATIQGGSSTDTQYF.

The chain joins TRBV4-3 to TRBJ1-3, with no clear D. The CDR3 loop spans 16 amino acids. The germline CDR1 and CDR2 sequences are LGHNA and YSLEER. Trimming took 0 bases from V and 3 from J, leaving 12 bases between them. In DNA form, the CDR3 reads TGCGCCAGCAGCCAAGATTTGCACGGTGGTGGAAACACCATATATTTT. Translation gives CASSQDLHGGGNTIYF.

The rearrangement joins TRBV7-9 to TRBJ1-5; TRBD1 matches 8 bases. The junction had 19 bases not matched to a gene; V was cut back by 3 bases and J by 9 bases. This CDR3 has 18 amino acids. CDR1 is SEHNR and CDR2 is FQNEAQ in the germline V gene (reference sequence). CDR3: CASSLAPVGQGAPRPQHF. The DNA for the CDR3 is TGTGCCAGCAGCTTGGCGCCCGTAGGCCAGGGGGCCCCTCGGCCCCAGCATTTT.

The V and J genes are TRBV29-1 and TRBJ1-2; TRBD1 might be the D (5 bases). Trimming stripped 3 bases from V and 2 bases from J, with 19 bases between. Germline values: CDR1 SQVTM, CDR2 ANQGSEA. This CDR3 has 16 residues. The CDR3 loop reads CSVDKGGGRFNYGYTF. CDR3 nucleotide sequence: TGCAGCGTTGACAAGGGTGGGGGGAGATTCAACTATGGCTACACCTTC.

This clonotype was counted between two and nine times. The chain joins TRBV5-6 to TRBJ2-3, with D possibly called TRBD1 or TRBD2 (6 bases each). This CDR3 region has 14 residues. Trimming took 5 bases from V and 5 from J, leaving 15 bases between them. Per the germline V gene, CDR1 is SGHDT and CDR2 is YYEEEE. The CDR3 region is CASSHWRGEDTQYF. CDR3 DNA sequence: TGTGCCAGCAGTCATTGGAGGGGGGAAGATACGCAGTATTTT.

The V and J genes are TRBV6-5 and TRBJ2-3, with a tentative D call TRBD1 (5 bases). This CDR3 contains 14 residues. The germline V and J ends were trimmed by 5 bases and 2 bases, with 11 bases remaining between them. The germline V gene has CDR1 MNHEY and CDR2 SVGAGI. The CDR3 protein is CASSPTATTDTQYF. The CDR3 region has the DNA TGTGCCAGCAGTCCGACAGCCACCACAGATACGCAGTATTTT.

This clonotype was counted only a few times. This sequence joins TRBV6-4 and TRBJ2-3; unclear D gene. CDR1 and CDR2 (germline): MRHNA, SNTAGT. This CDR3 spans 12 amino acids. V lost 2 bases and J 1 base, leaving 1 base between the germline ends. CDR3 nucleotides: TGTGCCAGCAGTGACGGCACAGATACGCAGTATTTT. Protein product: CASSDGTDTQYF.

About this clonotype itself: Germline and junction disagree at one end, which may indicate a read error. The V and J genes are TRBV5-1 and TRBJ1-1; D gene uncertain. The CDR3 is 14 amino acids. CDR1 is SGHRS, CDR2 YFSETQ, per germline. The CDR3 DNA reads TGCGCCACCAGCTTGGAATCGACGGGCACTGAAGCTTTCTTT. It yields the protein CATSLESTGTEAFF.

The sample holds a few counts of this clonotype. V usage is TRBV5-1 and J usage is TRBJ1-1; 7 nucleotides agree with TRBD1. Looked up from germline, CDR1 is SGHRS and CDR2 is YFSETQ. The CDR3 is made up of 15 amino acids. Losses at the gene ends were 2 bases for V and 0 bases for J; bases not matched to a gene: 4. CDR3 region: CASSFGTAMNTEAFF. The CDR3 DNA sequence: TGCGCCAGCAGCTTCGGGACAGCTATGAACACTGAAGCTTTCTTT.

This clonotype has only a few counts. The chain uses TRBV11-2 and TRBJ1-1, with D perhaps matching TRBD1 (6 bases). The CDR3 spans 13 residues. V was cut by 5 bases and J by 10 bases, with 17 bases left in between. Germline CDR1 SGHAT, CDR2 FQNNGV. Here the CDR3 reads CASSQSNWGLAFF. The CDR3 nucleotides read TGTGCCAGCAGCCAGAGCAACTGGGGGCTAGCTTTCTTT.